This T cell receptor beta chain was sequenced in a study of cytomegalovirus exposure and HLA in healthy donors. V shed 1 base and J shed 3 bases, with 7 bases lying between them. Germline V lookup: CDR1 LGHNA, CDR2 YSLEER. The CDR3 runs to 14 residues. Vbeta (60) and Jbeta (13) primers were used in the PCR. Generated by immunoSEQ multiplex PCR, the TCRdb table keeps only in-frame clones and is missing some. The table shows around 240,000 clones, with 82% occurring only once. What was sequenced was PBMCs. The clonotype was recovered from a woman in her forties in good health and CMV-seropositive. The chain links TRBV4-3 to TRBJ1-5; D uncertain. The CDR3 region is CASSQGPDNQPQHF. CDR3 nucleotide sequence: TGCGCCAGCAGCCAAGGGCCAGACAATCAGCCCCAGCATTTT.